The sequence of this TCR beta chain was determined in a study of blood T cells in healthy people across ages. This clonotype was seen a handful of times. This CDR3 has 15 residues. Germline lookup yields CDR1 SQVTM and CDR2 ANQGSEA. V shed 6 bases and J shed 5 bases, with 19 bases lying between them. Then a second PCR, running roughly 6 to 12 cycles, was carried out with a sample-barcoded 5' primer and a J-beta primer mix. TCRdb processed the 5' RACE reads anew with MiXCR; each CDR3 protein has one entry. Among hundreds of thousands of distinct CDR3 sequences listed, approximately 26% were seen once. These data were also reused for a study on T cells of mothers and their children. That source reports: A few healthy Caucasian mothers gave samples, and so did their six children. Sequencing got over 9.5 million TCR beta CDR3 reads from each mother and some 3 million from each child.

Sequences were obtained from blood. The chain employs TRBV29-1 and TRBJ2-2, with D perhaps TRBD1 (6 bases). The TCR comes from a boy younger than 10 in good health. The CDR3 sequence: CSVGRRQARTGELFF. CDR3 in DNA: TGCAGCGTCGGTAGGAGACAGGCCAGGACCGGGGAGCTGTTTTTT.